The present T cell receptor beta chain was sequenced within a study of blood T cell repertoires in COVID-19. On the study more broadly: The study drew acute and convalescent COVID-19 samples from the United States, Italy and Spain. PBMCs, B-cell-depleted T cells, or T cells provided the cDNA or gDNA that made up the material.

In the original analysis: Reference gene primer amplification in the assay estimated nucleated cell counts. TCRdb's copy holds only in-frame clones and misses some; the assay was immunoSEQ multiplex PCR. That table supplies the V and J calls and clone size; D and trimming were determined from the DNA. The sample lists just over 350,000 clones, approximately 84% occurring once. With V trimmed by 4 bases and J by 3 bases, 3 bases remained unmatched. The germline gives CDR1 SGHAT, CDR2 FQNNGV. The CDR3 loop spans 16 amino acids. The TCR was taken from a woman in her 30s who had recovered from COVID-19. Sequenced material: PBMCs or T cells enriched from blood (not recorded which). J is TRBJ2-1 and V is TRBV11-2; 13 nucleotides match TRBD2. The CDR3 sequence: CASSSGLAGRYNEQFF. The CDR3, as DNA: TGTGCCAGCAGCTCGGGACTAGCGGGACGCTACAATGAGCAGTTCTTC.